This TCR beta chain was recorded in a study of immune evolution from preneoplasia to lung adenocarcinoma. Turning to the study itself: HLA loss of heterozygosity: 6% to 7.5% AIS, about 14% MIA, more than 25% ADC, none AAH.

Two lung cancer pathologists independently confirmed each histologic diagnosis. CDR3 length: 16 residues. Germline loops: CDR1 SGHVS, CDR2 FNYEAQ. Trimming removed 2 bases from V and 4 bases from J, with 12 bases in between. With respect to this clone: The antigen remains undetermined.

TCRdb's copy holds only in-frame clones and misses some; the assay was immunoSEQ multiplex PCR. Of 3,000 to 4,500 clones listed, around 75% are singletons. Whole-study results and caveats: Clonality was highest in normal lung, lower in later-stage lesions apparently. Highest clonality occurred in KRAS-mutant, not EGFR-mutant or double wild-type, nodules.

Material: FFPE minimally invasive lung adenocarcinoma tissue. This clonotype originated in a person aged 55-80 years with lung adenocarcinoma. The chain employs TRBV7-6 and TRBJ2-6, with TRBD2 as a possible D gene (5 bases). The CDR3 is CASSLNSGVGANVLTF. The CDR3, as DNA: TGTGCCAGCAGCTTAAATTCCGGGGTCGGGGCCAACGTCCTGACTTTC.